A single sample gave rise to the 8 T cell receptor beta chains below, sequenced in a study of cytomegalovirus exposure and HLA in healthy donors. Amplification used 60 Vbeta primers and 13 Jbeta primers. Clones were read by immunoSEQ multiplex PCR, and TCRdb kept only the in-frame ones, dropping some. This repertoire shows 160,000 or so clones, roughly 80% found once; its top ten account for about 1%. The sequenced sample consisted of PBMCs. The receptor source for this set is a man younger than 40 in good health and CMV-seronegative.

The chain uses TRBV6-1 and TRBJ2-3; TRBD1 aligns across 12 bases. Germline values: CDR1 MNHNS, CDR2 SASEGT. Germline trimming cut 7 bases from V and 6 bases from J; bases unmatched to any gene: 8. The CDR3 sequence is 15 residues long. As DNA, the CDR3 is TGTGCCAGCAACCCGGGGACAGGGGGCATGGATACGCAGTATTTT. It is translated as CASNPGTGGMDTQYF.

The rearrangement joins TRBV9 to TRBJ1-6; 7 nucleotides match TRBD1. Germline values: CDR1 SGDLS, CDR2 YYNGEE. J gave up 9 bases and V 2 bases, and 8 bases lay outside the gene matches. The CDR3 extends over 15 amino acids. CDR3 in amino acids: CASSVLSTGASPLHF. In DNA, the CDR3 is TGTGCCAGCAGCGTCTTGAGTACAGGGGCTTCACCCCTCCACTTT. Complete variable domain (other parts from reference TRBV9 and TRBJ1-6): DSGVTQTPKHLITATGQRVTLRCSPRSGDLSVYWYQQSLDQGLQFLIQYYNGEERAKGNILERFSAQQFPDLHSELNLSSLELGDSALYFCASSVLSTGASPLHFGNGTRLTVT.

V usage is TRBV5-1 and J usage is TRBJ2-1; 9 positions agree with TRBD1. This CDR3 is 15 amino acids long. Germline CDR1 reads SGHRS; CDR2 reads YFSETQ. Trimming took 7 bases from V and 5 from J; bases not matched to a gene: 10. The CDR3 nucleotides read TGCGCCAGCTGCGTTGGACAGGGGCTCGACAATGAGCAGTTCTTC. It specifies CASCVGQGLDNEQFF. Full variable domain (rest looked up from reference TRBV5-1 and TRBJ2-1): KAGVTQTPRYLIKTRGQQVTLSCSPISGHRSVSWYQQTPGQGLQFLFEYFSETQRNKGNFPGRFSGRQFSNSRSEMNVSTLELGDSALYLCASCVGQGLDNEQFFGPGTRLTVL.

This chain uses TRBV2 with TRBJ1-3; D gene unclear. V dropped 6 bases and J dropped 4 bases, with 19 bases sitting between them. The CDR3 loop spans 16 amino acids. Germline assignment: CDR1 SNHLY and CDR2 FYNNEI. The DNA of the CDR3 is TGTGCCAGCAGCCCAAAAAGGAACGCAGGAGGAAACACCATATATTTT. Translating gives CASSPKRNAGGNTIYF.

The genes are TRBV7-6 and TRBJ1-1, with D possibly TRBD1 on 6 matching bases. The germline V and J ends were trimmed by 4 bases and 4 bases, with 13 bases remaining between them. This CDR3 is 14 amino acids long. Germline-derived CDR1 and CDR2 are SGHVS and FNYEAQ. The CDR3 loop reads CASSSRGGATEAFF. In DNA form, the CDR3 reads TGTGCCAGCAGCTCCCGGGGGGGGGCCACTGAAGCTTTCTTT. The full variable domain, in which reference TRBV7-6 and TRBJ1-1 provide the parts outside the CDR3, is GAGVSQSPRYKVTKRGQDVALRCDPISGHVSLYWYRQALGQGPEFLTYFNYEAQQDKSGLPNDRFSAERPEGSISTLTIQRTEQRDSAMYRCASSSRGGATEAFFGQGTRLTVV.

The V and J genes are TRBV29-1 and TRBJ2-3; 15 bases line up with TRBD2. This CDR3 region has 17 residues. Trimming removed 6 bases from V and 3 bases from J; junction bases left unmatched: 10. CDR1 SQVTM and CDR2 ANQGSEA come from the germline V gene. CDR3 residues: CSVPPGLAGGFTDTQYF. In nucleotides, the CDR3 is TGCAGCGTCCCACCGGGACTAGCGGGGGGCTTTACAGATACGCAGTATTTT.

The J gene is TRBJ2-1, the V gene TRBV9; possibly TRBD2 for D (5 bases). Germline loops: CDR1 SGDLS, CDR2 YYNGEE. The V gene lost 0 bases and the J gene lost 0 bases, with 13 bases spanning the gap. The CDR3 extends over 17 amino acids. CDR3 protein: CASSVGSGETSYNEQFF. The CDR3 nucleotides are TGTGCCAGCAGCGTAGGAAGTGGGGAGACCTCCTACAATGAGCAGTTCTTC.

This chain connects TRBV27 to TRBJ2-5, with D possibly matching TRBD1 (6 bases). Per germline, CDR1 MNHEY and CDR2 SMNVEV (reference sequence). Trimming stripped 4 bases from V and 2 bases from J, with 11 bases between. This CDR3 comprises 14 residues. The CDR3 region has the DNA TGTGCCAGCAGTTCTCTGACAGGACAAGAGACCCAGTACTTC. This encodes CASSSLTGQETQYF.